Following are 27 T cell receptor beta chains from one sample sequenced in a study of blood T cell repertoires in COVID-19. TCRdb's copy holds only in-frame clones and misses some; the assay was immunoSEQ multiplex PCR. Of fewer than 65,000 clones listed, around 78% are singletons. Sequenced material: peripheral blood. Source of these receptors: a human donor in a cohort sampled during active COVID-19.

The CDR3 bases are TGCGCCAGCGCGGAGACTAGCGGGCCCCCTAGCACAGATACGCAGTATTTT. Translation: CASAETSGPPSTDTQYF. The rearrangement links TRBV5-1 to TRBJ2-3; TRBD2 agrees at 10 bases. Germline values: CDR1 SGHRS, CDR2 YFSETQ. CDR3 length equals 17 residues. Losses at the gene ends were 7 bases for V and 0 bases for J; bases not matched to a gene: 11.

This rearrangement joins TRBV4-1 to TRBJ2-7, with D tentatively TRBD1 (6 bases). Germline loops: CDR1 MGHRA, CDR2 YSYEKL. Trimming pared 0 bases from V and 0 bases from J, leaving 6 bases between. This CDR3 region has 14 residues. The CDR3 DNA follows: TGCGCCAGCAGCCAAGAGGACAGCTCCTACGAGCAGTACTTC. Encoded protein: CASSQEDSSYEQYF.

This chain uses TRBV5-1 with TRBJ2-5; TRBD1 aligns across 8 bases. Germline values: CDR1 SGHRS, CDR2 YFSETQ. The CDR3 covers 16 residues. J was trimmed by 5 bases and V by 4 bases; bases with no gene match: 13. CDR3 sequence: CASSAAGGAIMETQYF. CDR3 DNA sequence: TGCGCCAGCAGCGCTGCAGGGGGCGCGATTATGGAGACCCAGTACTTC.

This clone rates as medium-sized. The rearrangement joins TRBV4-3 to TRBJ2-7; 13 bases align to TRBD2. Germline CDR1 reads LGHNA; CDR2 reads YSLEER. There are 16 residues in the CDR3. The V gene end was trimmed by 4 bases and the J gene end by 2 bases; junction bases not matched to a gene: 5. In nucleotides, the CDR3 is TGCGCCAGCAGCCCAGGACTAGCGGGGGAGACCTACGAGCAGTACTTC. Protein sequence: CASSPGLAGETYEQYF.

The chain couples TRBV7-2 to TRBJ2-1, with D perhaps TRBD2 (6 bases). This CDR3 comprises 15 residues. The V gene's germline CDR1 is SGHTA and CDR2 FQGNSA. Trimming stripped 2 bases from V and 4 bases from J, with 12 bases between. The CDR3 region is CASSLYGGDYNEQFF. CDR3 coding DNA: TGTGCCAGCAGCTTATACGGGGGAGATTACAATGAGCAGTTCTTC.

This chain uses TRBV18 with TRBJ2-1, with TRBD1 matching 9 bases. CDR3 length: 15 amino acids. With V trimmed by 4 bases and J by 2 bases, 3 bases remained unmatched. Germline assignment: CDR1 KGHSH and CDR2 LQKENI. The CDR3 nucleotides are TGTGCCAGCTCACGTCGACAGGGGGCCTACAATGAGCAGTTCTTC. Translated: CASSRRQGAYNEQFF.

The chain couples TRBV11-2 to TRBJ2-7; D not certain. V lost 4 bases, J lost 3 bases, and 13 bases lay in between. The CDR3 loop spans 14 amino acids. CDR1 and CDR2 (germline): SGHAT, FQNNGV. CDR3 sequence (DNA): TGTGCCAGCAGCTCCTTAGCCGGGTTCTACGAGCAGTACTTC. Amino acid sequence: CASSSLAGFYEQYF.

This clone was seen a single time. The chain uses TRBV2 and TRBJ1-4, with TRBD1 matching over 7 bases. CDR3 length: 14 residues. From germline, CDR1 is SNHLY and CDR2 FYNNEI. V was pared by 6 bases and J by 8 bases, with 9 bases of the junction left unmatched. The DNA for the CDR3 is TGTGCCAGCAGGTCGGACAGGCTGACCGAAAAACTGTTTTTT. This gives the protein CASRSDRLTEKLFF.

This clone was observed a few times. The rearrangement links TRBV19 to TRBJ2-5, with 9 bases identical to TRBD1. The ends lost 5 bases at V and 6 bases at J; junction bases unmatched: 4. This CDR3 contains 13 residues. Germline V CDR1 and CDR2: LNHDA, SQIVND (reference sequence). In nucleotides, the CDR3 is TGTGCCAGTAGTTGGGACAGGGACCAGACCCAGTACTTC. Translating it yields CASSWDRDQTQYF.

The chain couples TRBV6-2 or TRBV6-3 to TRBJ2-1; 14 bases align to TRBD2. Germline V gene sequence: CDR1 MNHEY, CDR2 SVGEGT. The CDR3 has 15 residues. V lost 2 bases to trimming and J lost 6 bases; unmatched junction nucleotides: 0. CDR3 DNA sequence: TGTGCCAGCAGTTACGGGACTAGCGGGGGCAATGAGCAGTTCTTC. Its translation: CASSYGTSGGNEQFF.

This clone was detected once. V usage is TRBV5-6 and J usage is TRBJ2-7, with 9 nucleotides matching TRBD1. V trimming: 1 base; J trimming: 4 bases; junction bases outside the gene matches: 9. Germline V gives CDR1 SGHDT, CDR2 YYEEEE. The CDR3 runs to 16 residues. CDR3 amino acids: CASSLRLGQGLYEQYF. CDR3 nucleotide sequence: TGTGCCAGCAGCTTGCGCCTAGGACAGGGGTTATACGAGCAGTACTTC.

The chain has TRBV4-3 and TRBJ1-2; TRBD1 aligns across 8 bases. The germline V gene encodes CDR1 LGHNA and CDR2 YSLEER. V was pared by 1 base and J by 0 bases, with 1 base of the junction left unmatched. The CDR3 has 15 amino acids. The DNA of the CDR3 is TGCGCCAGCAGCCAAGTACAGGGGGCTAACTATGGCTACACCTTC. Translated, it gives CASSQVQGANYGYTF.

The chain carries TRBV5-5 and TRBJ1-1; the match to TRBD1 covers 7 bases. Trimming removed 1 base from V and 0 bases from J; junction bases left unmatched: 6. The CDR3 spans 16 residues. Germline lookup yields CDR1 SGHKS and CDR2 YYEKEE (reference sequence). CDR3 DNA: TGTGCCAGCAGCTTGCGGACAGGTTCCATGAACACTGAAGCTTTCTTT. Its translation: CASSLRTGSMNTEAFF.

Regarding this clone: At one boundary the junction diverges from the germline segment, which might be a read error. The rearrangement links TRBV7-3 to TRBJ2-2; D is unresolved. The CDR3 consists of 11 residues. Germline values: CDR1 SGHTA, CDR2 FQGTGA. CDR3: CASSLTGELFF. CDR3 coding DNA: TGTGCCAGCAGCCTAACCGGGGAGCTGTTTTTT. The entire variable domain, with the rest obtained from reference TRBV7-3 and TRBJ2-2, is as follows: GAGVSQTPSNKVTEKGKYVELRCDPISGHTALYWYRQSLGQGPEFLIYFQGTGAADDSGLPNDRFFAVRPEGSVSTLKIQRTERGDSAVYLCASSLTGELFFGEGSRLTVL.

V and J are TRBV7-2 and TRBJ2-4; tentatively, D is TRBD2 (6 bases). Germline V gene lookup returns CDR1 SGHTA and CDR2 FQGNSA. The germline V and J ends were trimmed by 1 base and 9 bases, with 13 bases remaining between them. The CDR3 is made up of 14 amino acids. The CDR3, as DNA: TGTGCCAGCAGCTTAGGGTGGGCGGGAACCATTCAGTACTTC. Encoded protein: CASSLGWAGTIQYF.

V is TRBV7-9 and J is TRBJ1-2; 10 bases are a match to TRBD1. Germline lookup yields CDR1 SEHNR and CDR2 FQNEAQ (reference sequence). This CDR3 has 14 amino acids. V dropped 1 base and J dropped 4; count of bases not matched to a gene: 0. The DNA for the CDR3 is TGTGCCAGCAGCTTAGGGACAGGGGGCTATGGCTACACCTTC. Translation: CASSLGTGGYGYTF.

The chain is built from TRBV5-6 and TRBJ2-7, with TRBD2 identical over 7 bases. The CDR3 length is 15 residues. V was clipped by 5 bases and J by 0 bases; unmatched bases: 8. Looked up from germline, CDR1 is SGHDT and CDR2 is YYEEEE. This chain's CDR3 is CASRRRSGASYEQYF. The DNA for the CDR3 is TGTGCCAGCAGACGGAGAAGCGGGGCCTCCTACGAGCAGTACTTC.

The CDR3 sequence is CSVIRDRVETEAFF. CDR3 nucleotide sequence: TGCAGCGTTATCCGGGACAGGGTTGAAACTGAAGCTTTCTTT. This chain connects TRBV29-1 to TRBJ1-1, with TRBD1 matching 9 bases. The CDR3 extends over 14 amino acids. The germline V gene has CDR1 SQVTM and CDR2 ANQGSEA. Losses at the gene ends were 5 bases for V and 5 bases for J; bases not matched to a gene: 9.

The CDR3 spells CASSTRTSGGAHNEQFF. The CDR3 bases are TGTGCCAGCAGCACTCGGACTAGCGGGGGGGCCCACAATGAGCAGTTCTTC. The chain is built from TRBV7-9 and TRBJ2-1; 15 bases match TRBD2. The germline V gene encodes CDR1 SEHNR and CDR2 FQNEAQ (reference sequence). V lost 5 bases and J lost 5; bases outside the gene matches: 7. The CDR3 is made up of 17 amino acids.

This chain links TRBV29-1 with TRBJ2-1; 11 bases map to TRBD2. CDR1 and CDR2 from the germline V gene are SQVTM and ANQGSEA. V lost 0 bases to trimming and J lost 10 bases; unmatched junction nucleotides: 14. The CDR3 runs 17 residues. The CDR3: CSVEERASGGSFPEQFF. CDR3 coding DNA: TGCAGCGTTGAAGAGAGGGCTAGCGGGGGGTCTTTTCCCGAGCAGTTCTTC.

The chain links TRBV19 to TRBJ1-2; 7 nucleotides line up with TRBD1. Germline V CDR1 and CDR2: LNHDA, SQIVND (reference sequence). The ends lost 7 bases at V and 4 bases at J; junction bases unmatched: 12. The CDR3 sequence is 15 residues long. CDR3 coding DNA: TGTGCCAGTAACCCGACAGGGCGGTCGAGCTATGGCTACACCTTC. This sequence encodes CASNPTGRSSYGYTF.

This clone was found a few times. The chain uses TRBV3-1 (or the pseudogene TRBV3-2) and TRBJ1-6; a weak D match, TRBD1 (6 bases). CDR1 and CDR2 (germline): LGHDT, YNNKEL (reference sequence). The CDR3 is made up of 19 amino acids. Trimming pared 0 bases from V and 0 bases from J, leaving 15 bases between. The CDR3 DNA follows: TGTGCCAGCAGCCAAGAGGGACAAGGGCGCAGCTCCTATAATTCACCCCTCCACTTT. Protein sequence: CASSQEGQGRSSYNSPLHF.

CDR3 in amino acids: CASNTRQVDNSPLHF. The CDR3 nucleotides are TGTGCCAGCAATACAAGACAGGTAGATAATTCACCCCTCCACTTT. The V and J genes are TRBV28 and TRBJ1-6; perhaps TRBD1 as D (6 bases). Germline values: CDR1 MDHEN, CDR2 SYDVKM. CDR3 length equals 15 residues. The V end was cut by 7 bases, the J end by 5 bases, with 15 bases between.

The rearrangement links TRBV30 to TRBJ1-2; a weak D match, TRBD1 (6 bases). Germline V CDR1 and CDR2: GTSNPN, SVGIG (reference sequence). There are 13 residues in the CDR3. The germline V and J ends were trimmed by 1 base and 4 bases, with 10 bases remaining between them. The CDR3: CAWSGGHFYGYTF. The CDR3 DNA is TGTGCCTGGAGTGGGGGACACTTCTATGGCTACACCTTC. Full variable domain (outside the CDR3, taken from reference TRBV30 and TRBJ1-2): SQTIHQWPATLVQPVGSPLSLECTVEGTSNPNLYWYRQAAGRGLQLLFYSVGIGQISSEVPQNLSASRPQDRQFILSSKKLLLSDSGFYLCAWSGGHFYGYTFGSGTRLTVV.

This clone was seen just once. The chain combines TRBV6-1 with TRBJ2-3; D is unresolved. CDR3 length: 15 residues. Trimming pared 2 bases from V and 0 bases from J, leaving 9 bases between. CDR1 is MNHNS and CDR2 is SASEGT in the germline V gene. The CDR3 loop is CASSETVSSTDTQYF. Written as DNA, the CDR3 is TGTGCCAGCAGTGAAACGGTGTCTAGCACAGATACGCAGTATTTT.

This clone was recorded only once. The V and J genes are TRBV19 and TRBJ1-1; 9 nucleotides align to TRBD1. CDR1 LNHDA and CDR2 SQIVND come from the germline V gene (reference sequence). After removal of 2 bases from V and 5 bases from J, the junction contained 6 bases not matched to a gene. The CDR3 length is 15 residues. In DNA, the CDR3 is TGTGCCAGTAGTATACCGACAGGGGGTCTGACTGAAGCTTTCTTT. Its translation is CASSIPTGGLTEAFF.

This clone was observed once. This chain connects TRBV11-2 to TRBJ2-2; D is perhaps TRBD1 (7 bases). V shed 5 bases and J shed 7 bases, with 23 bases lying between them. In germline, CDR1 is SGHAT, CDR2 FQNNGV. The CDR3 runs to 17 residues. In DNA form, the CDR3 reads TGTGCCAGCAGCCAGGGCATCCCAGGGGGGTTCGGCGGGGAGCTGTTTTTT. As protein: CASSQGIPGGFGGELFF.